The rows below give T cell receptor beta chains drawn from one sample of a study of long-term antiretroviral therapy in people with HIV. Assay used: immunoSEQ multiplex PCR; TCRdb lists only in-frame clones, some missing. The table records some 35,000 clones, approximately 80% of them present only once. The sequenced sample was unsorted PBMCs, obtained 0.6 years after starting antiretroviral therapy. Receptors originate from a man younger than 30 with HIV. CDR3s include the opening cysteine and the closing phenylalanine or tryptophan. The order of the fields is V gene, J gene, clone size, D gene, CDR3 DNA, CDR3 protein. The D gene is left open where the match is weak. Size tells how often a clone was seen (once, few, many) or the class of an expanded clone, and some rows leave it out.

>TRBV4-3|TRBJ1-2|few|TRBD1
TGCGCCAGCAGCCAAAGGTTGGGCAGGGGGTTAGATGGCTACACCTTC
CASSQRLGRGLDGYTF
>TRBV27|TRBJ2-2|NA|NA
TGTGCCAGCAGTCTGTGGGGTTTGTACACCGGGGAGCTGTTTTTT
CASSLWGLYTGELFF
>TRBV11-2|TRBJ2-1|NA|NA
TGTGCCAGCAGCCTAACCCGGACCCATCTACCCTACAATGAGCAGTTCTTC
CASSLTRTHLPYNEQFF
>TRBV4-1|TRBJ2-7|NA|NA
TGCGCCAGCAGCCAAGATCCGAGGGCCAACGAGCAGTACTTC
CASSQDPRANEQYF
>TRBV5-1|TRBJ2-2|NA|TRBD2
TGCGCCAGCAGCGGCAAGACGACTAGCGGACACACCGGGGAGCTGTTTTTT
CASSGKTTSGHTGELFF
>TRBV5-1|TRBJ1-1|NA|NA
TGCGCCAGCAGGGGCGGACAAATGAACACTGAAGCTTTCTTT
CASRGGQMNTEAFF
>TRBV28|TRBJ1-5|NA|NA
TGTGCCAGCAGTTGGGGACAGCCCCAGCATTTT
CASSWGQPQHF
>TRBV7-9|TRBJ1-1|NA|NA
TGTGCCAGGGCCCCGAGTACCACGGCTTTCTTT
CARAPSTTAFF
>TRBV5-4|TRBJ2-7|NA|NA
TGTGCCAGCAGCTTGTTCGGGGTTGGGCAGACGTACGACGAGCAGTACTTC
CASSLFGVGQTYDEQYF
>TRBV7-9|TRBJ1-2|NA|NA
TGTGCCAGCAGCCGACAGGTTAACTATGGCTACACCTTC
CASSRQVNYGYTF
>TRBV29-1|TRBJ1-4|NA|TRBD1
TGCAGCGTTTATTCCCTCCGGGACAGGGGTGAAAAACTGTTTTTT
CSVYSLRDRGEKLFF
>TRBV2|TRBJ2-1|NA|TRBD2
TGTGCCAGCAGCGTTACTAGCGGGAGGGACAATGAGCAGTTCTTC
CASSVTSGRDNEQFF
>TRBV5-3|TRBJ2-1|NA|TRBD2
TGTGCCAGAAGCCGGGGGGAGCGGGAAGGTAATGAGCAGTTCTTC
CARSRGEREGNEQFF
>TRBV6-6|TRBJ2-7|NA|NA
TGTGCCAGCACCGCGGTAGCGGTGAACTACGAGCAGTACTTC
CASTAVAVNYEQYF
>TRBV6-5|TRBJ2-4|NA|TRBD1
TGTGCCAGCAGTGACAGGGTTGGAAACATTCAGTACTTC
CASSDRVGNIQYF
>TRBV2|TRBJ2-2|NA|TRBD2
TGTGCCAGCAGGCGTCTAGCGGGATTCGTCCCCGGGGAGCTGTTTTTT
CASRRLAGFVPGELFF
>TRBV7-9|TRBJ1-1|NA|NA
TGTGCCAGCAGCTTTTACAACACTGAAGCTTTCTTT
CASSFYNTEAFF
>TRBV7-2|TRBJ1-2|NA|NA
TGTGCCAGCAGCTTGACTTTTTTGGCTAACTATGGCTACACCTTC
CASSLTFLANYGYTF
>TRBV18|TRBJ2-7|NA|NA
TGTGCCAGCTCACCAGCCGGGACCTCGATGGTATACGAGCAGTACTTC
CASSPAGTSMVYEQYF
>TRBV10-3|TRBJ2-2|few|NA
TGTGCCATCAGTGACACCGGGGAGCTGTTTTTT
CAISDTGELFF
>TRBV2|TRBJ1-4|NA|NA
TGTGCCAGCAGTTGGCGGAGGATAAATGAAAAACTGTTTTTT
CASSWRRINEKLFF
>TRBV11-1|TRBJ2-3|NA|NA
TGTGCCAGCAGCTTAGGAGGGGGGGCAGCCGCCAAAGATACGCAGTATTTT
CASSLGGGAAAKDTQYF
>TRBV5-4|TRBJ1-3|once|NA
TGTGCCAGCAGCGAGAGGAACCAAGACACCATATATTTT
CASSERNQDTIYF
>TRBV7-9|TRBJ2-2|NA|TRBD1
TGTGCCAGCAGCTCTGGGACAGGGGTAGCCGGGGAGCTGTTTTTT
CASSSGTGVAGELFF
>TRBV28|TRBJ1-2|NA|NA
TGTGCCAGCAGTCTATACAGCCGCCGGATAGGCTACACCTTC
CASSLYSRRIGYTF
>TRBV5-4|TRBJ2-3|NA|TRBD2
TGTGCCAGCAGCCAAAGCGGGAGGGTTGATACGCAGTATTTT
CASSQSGRVDTQYF
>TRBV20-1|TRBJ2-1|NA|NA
TGCAGTGCTAGGCGGGATCTTGAGCAGTTCTTC
CSARRDLEQFF
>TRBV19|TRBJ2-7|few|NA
TGTGCCAGTAGATCAACAGGGCTCGAGCAGTACTTC
CASRSTGLEQYF
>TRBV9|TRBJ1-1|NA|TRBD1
TGTGCCAGCAGCTCGGCGGGGACGACAGGGGCTGAAGCTTTCTTT
CASSSAGTTGAEAFF
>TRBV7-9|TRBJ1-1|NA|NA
TGTGCCAGCAGCTCGCCGATCAGGGGACGCACTGAAGCTTTCTTT
CASSSPIRGRTEAFF
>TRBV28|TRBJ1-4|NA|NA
TGTGCCAGCCGCGAGGTGTGGGGGAATGAAAAACTGTTTTTT
CASREVWGNEKLFF
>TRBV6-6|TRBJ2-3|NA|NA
TGTGCCAGCCGAAGGACAGATACGCAGTATTTT
CASRRTDTQYF
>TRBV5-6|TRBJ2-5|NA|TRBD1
TGTGCCAGCAGCTTGGCCAAGGACAGGGGAGGTCAAGAGACCCAGTACTTC
CASSLAKDRGGQETQYF
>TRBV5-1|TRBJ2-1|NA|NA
TGCGCCAGCAGCATGGTGGGTTCCGTCTCCTACAATGAGCAGTTCTTC
CASSMVGSVSYNEQFF
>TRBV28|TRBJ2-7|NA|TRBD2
TGTGCCAGCAGTGCCGGACCTAGCGGGGGGACCTACGAGCAGTACTTC
CASSAGPSGGTYEQYF
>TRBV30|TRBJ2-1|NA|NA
TGTGCCTGGAGTCCCACCACCTACAATGAGCAGTTCTTC
CAWSPTTYNEQFF
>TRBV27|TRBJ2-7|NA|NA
TGTGCCAGCAGTTTATCTAATACGTACGAGCAGTACTTC
CASSLSNTYEQYF
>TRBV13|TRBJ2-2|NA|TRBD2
TGTGCCAGCAGCTCTCGACTAGCGGGAGGGCCTAGGTTCGGGGAGCTGTTTTTT
CASSSRLAGGPRFGELFF
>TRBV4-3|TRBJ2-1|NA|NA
TGCGCCAGCAGCCAAGATAATCGACAGGTACAGTTCTTC
CASSQDNRQVQFF
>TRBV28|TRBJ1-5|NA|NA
TGTGCCAGCAGGGTTAAAAACAATCAGCCCCAGCATTTT
CASRVKNNQPQHF
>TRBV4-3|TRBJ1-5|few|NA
TGCGCCAGCAGCCAAGGGACGGGGGCCAATCAGCCCCAGCATTTT
CASSQGTGANQPQHF
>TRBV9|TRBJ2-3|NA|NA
TGTGCCAGCAGCGTCGGAAGGGATACAGGCACAGATACGCAGTATTTT
CASSVGRDTGTDTQYF
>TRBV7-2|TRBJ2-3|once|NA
TGTGCCAGCAGCTTTCAGGGAGATACGCAGTATTTT
CASSFQGDTQYF
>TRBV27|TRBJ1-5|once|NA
TGTGCCAGCAGTTTTAGTGGGGAGACTCAGCCCCAGCATTTT
CASSFSGETQPQHF
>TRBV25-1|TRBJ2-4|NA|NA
TGTGCCAGCAGTGACGGGGGGCTTGACATTCAGTACTTC
CASSDGGLDIQYF
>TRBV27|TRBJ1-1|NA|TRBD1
TGTGCCAGCAGTTTATCCGGGACAGGCACTGAAGCTTTCTTT
CASSLSGTGTEAFF
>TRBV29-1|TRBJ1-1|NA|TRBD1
TGCAGCGTGAACAGGGGGGCTGAAGCTTTCTTT
CSVNRGAEAFF
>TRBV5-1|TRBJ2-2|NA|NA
TGCGCCAGCAGCTTGGGAGCGAACACCGGGGAGCTGTTTTTT
CASSLGANTGELFF
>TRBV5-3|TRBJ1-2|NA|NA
TGTGCCAGAAGCCTAAGCCCTCGGCGGGGGGGCGTGAACGGCTACACCTTC
CARSLSPRRGGVNGYTF
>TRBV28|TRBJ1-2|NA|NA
TGTGCCAGCAGTTCCCGGAGGTCGGGGGCTATTGGCTACACCTTC
CASSSRRSGAIGYTF